This TCR beta chain was profiled in a study of blood T cells in healthy people across ages. The second PCR ran roughly 7 to 12 cycles with a sample-barcoded 5' primer and J-beta primers. Each cDNA molecule was tagged by a template-switch adaptor that had 12 random nucleotides. TCRdb reprocessed the 5' RACE reads via MiXCR and lists one record per CDR3 protein. The sample carries about 1 million distinct CDR3 sequences, more than 40% recorded once. Samples each had at least 6 micrograms of total RNA extracted. This CDR3 is 15 amino acids long. Trimming removed 6 bases from V and 5 bases from J; junction bases left unmatched: 11.

The chain is built from TRBV12-3 or TRBV12-4 and TRBJ2-3; 7 bases are shared with TRBD2. Material: blood. This TCR was recovered from an older woman in good health. CDR3 sequence reads: CASRPGRAGLDTQYF. As DNA, the CDR3 is TGTGCCAGCAGACCGGGCAGAGCGGGACTAGATACGCAGTATTTT.